This paragraph reports one T cell receptor (beta chain). Authors' methods: Amplification of reference gene primers was used by the study to estimate nucleated cell counts. The data were produced by immunoSEQ multiplex PCR, yet TCRdb's version contains in-frame clones alone and is incomplete. That table supplies the V and J calls and clone size; D and trimming were determined from the DNA. The sample lists 250,000 to 350,000 clones, 89% occurring once. This sample is drawn from a study of blood T cell repertoires in COVID-19. Looking at the study overall: COVID-19 samples collected from the United States, Italy and Spain covered acute and convalescent phases. PBMCs, B-cell-depleted T cells, or T cells provided the cDNA or gDNA that made up the material.

Per germline, CDR1 SGHDT and CDR2 YYEEEE. V dropped 7 bases and J dropped 3 bases, with 14 bases sitting between them. This CDR3 has 14 amino acids. V gene TRBV5-6 combines with J gene TRBJ1-5; TRBD1 might be the D (5 bases). The sample was peripheral blood. The receptor comes from a woman in her sixties or seventies with acute or convalescent COVID-19. The CDR3 is CASGGGGSNQPQHF. Here the CDR3 DNA reads TGTGCCAGCGGCGGGGGGGGTTCCAATCAGCCCCAGCATTTT.